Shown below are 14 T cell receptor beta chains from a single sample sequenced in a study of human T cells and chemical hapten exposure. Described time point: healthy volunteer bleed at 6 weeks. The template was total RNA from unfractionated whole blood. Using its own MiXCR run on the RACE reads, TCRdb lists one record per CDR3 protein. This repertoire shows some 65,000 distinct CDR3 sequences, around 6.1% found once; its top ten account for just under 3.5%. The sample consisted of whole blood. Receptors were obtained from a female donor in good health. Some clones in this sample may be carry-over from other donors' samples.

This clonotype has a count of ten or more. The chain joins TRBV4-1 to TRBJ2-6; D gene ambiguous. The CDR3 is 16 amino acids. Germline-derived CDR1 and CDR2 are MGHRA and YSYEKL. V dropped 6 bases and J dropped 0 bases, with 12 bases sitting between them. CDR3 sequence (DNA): TGCGCCAGCAGACGCGACGGTTTCTCTGGGGCCAACGTCCTGACTTTC. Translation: CASRRDGFSGANVLTF.

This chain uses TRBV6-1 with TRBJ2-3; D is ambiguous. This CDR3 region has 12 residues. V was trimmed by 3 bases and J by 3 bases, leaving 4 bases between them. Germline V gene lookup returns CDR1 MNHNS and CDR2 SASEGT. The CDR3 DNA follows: TGTGCCAGCAGTGAGGTAACAGATACGCAGTATTTT. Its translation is CASSEVTDTQYF.

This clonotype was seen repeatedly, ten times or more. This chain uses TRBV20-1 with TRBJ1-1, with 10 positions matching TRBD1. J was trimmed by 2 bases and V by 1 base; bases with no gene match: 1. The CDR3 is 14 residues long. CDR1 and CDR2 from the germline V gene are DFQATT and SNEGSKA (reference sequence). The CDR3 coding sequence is TGCAGTGCTAGAGGGGACAGGGGAAACACTGAAGCTTTCTTT. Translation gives CSARGDRGNTEAFF.

The DNA for the CDR3 is TGCAGTGCTAAGTGGACAGCCCAAGAGACCCAGTACTTC. Protein: CSAKWTAQETQYF. This sequence joins TRBV20-1 and TRBJ2-5; possibly TRBD1 for D (6 bases). This CDR3 comprises 13 residues. The germline CDR1 and CDR2 sequences are DFQATT and SNEGSKA (reference sequence). The V end lost 4 bases, the J end lost 1 base, and 10 bases lay between the germline ends.

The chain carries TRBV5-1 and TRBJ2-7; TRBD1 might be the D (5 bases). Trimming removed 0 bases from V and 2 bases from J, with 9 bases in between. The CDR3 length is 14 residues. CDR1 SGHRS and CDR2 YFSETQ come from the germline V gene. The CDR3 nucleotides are TGCGCCAGCAGCTTGGAGGGGATTACCTACGAGCAGTACTTC. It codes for CASSLEGITYEQYF.

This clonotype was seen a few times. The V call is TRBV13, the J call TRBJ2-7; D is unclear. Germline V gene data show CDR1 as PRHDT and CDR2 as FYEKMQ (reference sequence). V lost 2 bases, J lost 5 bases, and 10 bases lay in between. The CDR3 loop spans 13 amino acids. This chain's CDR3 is CASSLRGPDEQYF. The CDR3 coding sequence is TGTGCCAGCAGCTTACGAGGCCCGGACGAGCAGTACTTC.

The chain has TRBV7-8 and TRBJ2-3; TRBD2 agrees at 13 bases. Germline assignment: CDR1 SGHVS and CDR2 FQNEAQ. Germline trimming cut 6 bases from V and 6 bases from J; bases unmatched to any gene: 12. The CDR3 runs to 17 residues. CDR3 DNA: TGTGCCAGCAGGGAATCAAGGACTAGCGGGAGTTCGGATACGCAGTATTTT. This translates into CASRESRTSGSSDTQYF.

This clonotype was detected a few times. CDR3 nucleotide sequence: TGTGCCAGCAGCGCGACTAGCGGCACCTACGAGCAGTACTTC. It is translated as CASSATSGTYEQYF. This sequence joins TRBV7-9 and TRBJ2-7; 9 positions agree with TRBD2. This CDR3 spans 14 amino acids. Unmatched junction bases numbered 4, after V lost 5 bases and J lost 2 bases. Germline lookup yields CDR1 SEHNR and CDR2 FQNEAQ (reference sequence).

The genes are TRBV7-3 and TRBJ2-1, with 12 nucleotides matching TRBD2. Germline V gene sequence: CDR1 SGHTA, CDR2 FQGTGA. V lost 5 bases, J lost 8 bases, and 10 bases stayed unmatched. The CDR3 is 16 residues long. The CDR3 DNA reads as TGTGCCAGCAGCCTGCCAGGGACTAGCGGGTCCGATGAGCAGTTCTTC. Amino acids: CASSLPGTSGSDEQFF.

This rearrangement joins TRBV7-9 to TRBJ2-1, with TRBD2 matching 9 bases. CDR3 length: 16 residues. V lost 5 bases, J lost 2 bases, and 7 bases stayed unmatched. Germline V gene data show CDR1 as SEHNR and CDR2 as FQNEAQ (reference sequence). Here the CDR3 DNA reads TGTGCCAGCAGCCGAAGGCGGGAGGGGGCCTACAATGAGCAGTTCTTC. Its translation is CASSRRREGAYNEQFF.

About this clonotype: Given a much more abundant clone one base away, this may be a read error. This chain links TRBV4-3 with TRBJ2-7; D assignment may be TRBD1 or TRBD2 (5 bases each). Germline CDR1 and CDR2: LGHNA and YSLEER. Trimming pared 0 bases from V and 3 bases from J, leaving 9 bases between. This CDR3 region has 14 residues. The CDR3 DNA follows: TGCGCCAGCAGCCAAGAACTTGGGGGCTACGAGCAGTACTTC. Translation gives CASSQELGGYEQYF.

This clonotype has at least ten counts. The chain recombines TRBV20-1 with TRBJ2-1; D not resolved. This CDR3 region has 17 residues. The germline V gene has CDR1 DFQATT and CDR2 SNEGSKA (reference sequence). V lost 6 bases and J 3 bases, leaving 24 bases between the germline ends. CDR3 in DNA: TGCAGTGCGCCACCCATTTTACAGTGGGATAACTACAATGAGCAGTTCTTC. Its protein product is CSAPPILQWDNYNEQFF.

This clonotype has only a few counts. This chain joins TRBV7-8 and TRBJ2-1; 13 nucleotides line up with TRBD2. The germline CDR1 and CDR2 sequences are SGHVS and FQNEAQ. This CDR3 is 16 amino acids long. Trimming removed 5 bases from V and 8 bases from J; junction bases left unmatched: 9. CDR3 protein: CASSPTSGRASYEQFF. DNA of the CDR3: TGTGCCAGCAGCCCAACTAGCGGGAGGGCCTCCTATGAGCAGTTCTTC.

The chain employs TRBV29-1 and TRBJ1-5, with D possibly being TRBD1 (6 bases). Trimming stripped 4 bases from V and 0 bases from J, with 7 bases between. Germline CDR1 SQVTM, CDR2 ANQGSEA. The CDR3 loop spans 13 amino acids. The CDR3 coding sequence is TGCAGCGTTGTGGACAGTAGCAATCAGCCCCAGCATTTT. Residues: CSVVDSSNQPQHF. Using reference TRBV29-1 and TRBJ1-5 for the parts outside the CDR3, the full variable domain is SAVISQKPSRDICQRGTSLTIQCQVDSQVTMMFWYRQQPGQSLTLIATANQGSEATYESGFVIDKFPISRPNLTFSTLTVSNMSPEDSSIYLCSVVDSSNQPQHFGDGTRLSIL.